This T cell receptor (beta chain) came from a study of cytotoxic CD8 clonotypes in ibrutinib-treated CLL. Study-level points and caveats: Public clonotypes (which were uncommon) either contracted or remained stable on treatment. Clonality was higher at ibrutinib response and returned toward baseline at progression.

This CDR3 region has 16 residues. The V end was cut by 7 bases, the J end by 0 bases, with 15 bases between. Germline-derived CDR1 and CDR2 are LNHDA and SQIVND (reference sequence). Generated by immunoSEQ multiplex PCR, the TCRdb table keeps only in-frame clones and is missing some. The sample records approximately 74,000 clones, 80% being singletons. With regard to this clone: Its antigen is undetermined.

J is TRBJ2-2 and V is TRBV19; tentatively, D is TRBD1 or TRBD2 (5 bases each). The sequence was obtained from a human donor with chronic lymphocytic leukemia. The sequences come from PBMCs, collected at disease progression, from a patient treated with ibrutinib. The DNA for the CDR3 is TGTGCCAGTAATATGAGGGGTCGCGCGAACACCGGGGAGCTGTTTTTT. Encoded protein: CASNMRGRANTGELFF.